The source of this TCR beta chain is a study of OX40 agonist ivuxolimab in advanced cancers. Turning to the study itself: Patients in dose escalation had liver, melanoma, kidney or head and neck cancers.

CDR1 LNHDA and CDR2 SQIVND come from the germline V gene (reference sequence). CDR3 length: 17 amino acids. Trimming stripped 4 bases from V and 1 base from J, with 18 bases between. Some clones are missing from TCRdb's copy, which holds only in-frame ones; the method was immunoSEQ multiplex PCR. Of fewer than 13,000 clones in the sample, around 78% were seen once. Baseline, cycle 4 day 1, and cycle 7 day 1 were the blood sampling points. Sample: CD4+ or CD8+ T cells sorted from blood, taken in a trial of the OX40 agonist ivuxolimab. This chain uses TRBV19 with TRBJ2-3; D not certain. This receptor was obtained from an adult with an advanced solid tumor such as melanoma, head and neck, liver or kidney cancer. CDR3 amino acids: CASSNSNEAFRTDTQYF. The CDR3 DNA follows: TGTGCCAGTAGTAACTCAAACGAGGCCTTCCGCACAGATACGCAGTATTTT.